This entry lists 15 T cell receptor beta chains sequenced from one sample in a study of blood T cell repertoires in COVID-19. Some clones are missing from TCRdb's copy, which holds only in-frame ones; the method was immunoSEQ multiplex PCR. In the table there are about 410,000 clones, around nine tenths of which are singletons. The sequencing input was peripheral blood. The source is a woman between 35 and 50 years old with COVID-19, enrolled during active disease.

The rearrangement uses TRBV6-2 or TRBV6-3 and TRBJ2-7; weak D call: TRBD2 (6 bases). V was cut by 3 bases and J by 0 bases, with 12 bases left in between. Germline-derived CDR1 and CDR2 are MNHEY and SVGEGT. The CDR3 runs 15 residues. DNA for the CDR3: TGTGCCAGCAGTTATCTTGGGGGGTCCTCCTACGAGCAGTACTTC. Protein sequence: CASSYLGGSSYEQYF.

The gene calls are TRBV27 and TRBJ2-7; TRBD1 might be the D (6 bases). Germline V CDR1 and CDR2: MNHEY, SMNVEV (reference sequence). V lost 6 bases to trimming and J lost 0 bases, with 18 bases between them. The CDR3 extends over 16 amino acids. CDR3 loop: CASSRGGWSSSYEQYF. The CDR3 nucleotides are TGTGCCAGCAGCAGAGGGGGTTGGTCCAGCTCCTACGAGCAGTACTTC.

The chain combines TRBV28 with TRBJ2-7, with D possibly TRBD1 on 6 matching bases. The CDR3 consists of 12 residues. Germline lookup yields CDR1 MDHEN and CDR2 SYDVKM. V lost 7 bases and J lost 11, with 18 bases in between. Here the CDR3 reads CASKTGTTVEYF. DNA of the CDR3: TGTGCCAGCAAGACAGGCACTACGGTGGAGTACTTC.

Here the CDR3 DNA reads TGTGCCAGCAGCTTAGCTCGACACACAGATACGCAGTATTTT. It specifies CASSLARHTDTQYF. The genes are TRBV11-1 and TRBJ2-3; D not resolved. The CDR3 sequence is 14 residues long. The germline V and J ends were trimmed by 0 bases and 2 bases, with 6 bases remaining between them. Germline-derived CDR1 and CDR2 are SGHAT and FQDESV (reference sequence). The full variable domain, its missing parts supplied by reference TRBV11-1 and TRBJ2-3, is EAEVAQSPRYKITEKSQAVAFWCDPISGHATLYWYRQILGQGPELLVQFQDESVVDDSQLPKDRFSAERLKGVDSTLKIQPAELGDSAMYLCASSLARHTDTQYFGPGTRLTVL.

This sequence joins TRBV4-1 and TRBJ2-1; tentative D call: TRBD1 (6 bases). The V end lost 1 base, the J end lost 0 bases, and 7 bases lay between the germline ends. Germline V gene lookup returns CDR1 MGHRA and CDR2 YSYEKL. CDR3 length equals 15 residues. The chain's CDR3 is CASSQAGDSYNEQFF. The DNA of the CDR3 is TGCGCCAGCAGCCAAGCAGGGGACTCCTACAATGAGCAGTTCTTC.

The chain has TRBV28 and TRBJ1-1; TRBD1 matches 9 bases. V dropped 2 bases and J dropped 3; count of bases not matched to a gene: 19. Looked up from germline, CDR1 is MDHEN and CDR2 is SYDVKM. This CDR3 is built from 20 residues. For the CDR3, the DNA is TGTGCCAGCAGTTTACCCGCGGGGGGACAGGGTGTTTATAAGGACACTGAAGCTTTCTTT. Amino acids: CASSLPAGGQGVYKDTEAFF.

V and J are TRBV10-3 and TRBJ2-1; 8 nucleotides agree with TRBD2. The ends lost 2 bases at V and 1 base at J; junction bases unmatched: 1. Germline V gene lookup returns CDR1 ENHRY and CDR2 SYGVKD. The CDR3 consists of 15 residues. CDR3 sequence (DNA): TGTGCCATCAGTGAGACGGGGGGGTCCTACAATGAGCAGTTCTTC. It encodes CAISETGGSYNEQFF.

The CDR3 reads CASSLGQGIVNEQFF. CDR3 nucleotide sequence: TGTGCCAGCAGCTTAGGGCAGGGGATTGTCAATGAGCAGTTCTTC. The V gene is TRBV7-9, the J gene TRBJ2-1, with D possibly matching TRBD1 (6 bases). The germline V and J ends were trimmed by 1 base and 6 bases, with 13 bases remaining between them. Germline loops: CDR1 SEHNR, CDR2 FQNEAQ (reference sequence). This CDR3 is 15 amino acids long.

The V gene is TRBV6-1, the J gene TRBJ2-1; 10 nucleotides agree with TRBD2. This CDR3 comprises 16 residues. Looked up from germline, CDR1 is MNHNS and CDR2 is SASEGT. V lost 2 bases, J lost 1 base, and 2 bases stayed unmatched. The CDR3 sequence: CASSELAGASYNEQFF. For the CDR3, the DNA is TGTGCCAGCAGTGAACTAGCGGGAGCTTCCTACAATGAGCAGTTCTTC.

The chain carries TRBV7-9 and TRBJ1-2; D is unclear. The CDR3 length is 12 residues. V dropped 6 bases and J dropped 5 bases, with 10 bases sitting between them. Germline CDR1 SEHNR, CDR2 FQNEAQ (reference sequence). This chain's CDR3 is CASSTGIYGYTF. CDR3 DNA: TGTGCCAGCAGTACGGGGATTTATGGCTACACCTTC.

V and J are TRBV7-2 and TRBJ1-1, with D tentatively TRBD1 (5 bases). The CDR3 extends over 15 amino acids. Germline lookup yields CDR1 SGHTA and CDR2 FQGNSA. The ends were cut back, 3 bases at V and 1 base at J, with 12 bases in the middle. In DNA, the CDR3 is TGTGCCAGCAGCTTTGGGGGGGTAGAGAACACTGAAGCTTTCTTT. The encoded protein is CASSFGGVENTEAFF.

The genes are TRBV5-1 and TRBJ2-4; 13 bases align to TRBD2. Germline V lookup: CDR1 SGHRS, CDR2 YFSETQ. With 7 bases clipped from V and 3 bases from J, the junction kept 19 bases outside the gene matches. This CDR3 has 20 amino acids. The CDR3 reads CASAQETSGRLTGSKNIQYF. In DNA form, the CDR3 reads TGCGCCAGCGCCCAGGAGACTAGCGGGAGGCTCACGGGAAGCAAAAACATTCAGTACTTC. Full variable domain (outside the CDR3, taken from reference TRBV5-1 and TRBJ2-4): KAGVTQTPRYLIKTRGQQVTLSCSPISGHRSVSWYQQTPGQGLQFLFEYFSETQRNKGNFPGRFSGRQFSNSRSEMNVSTLELGDSALYLCASAQETSGRLTGSKNIQYFGAGTRLSVL.

Concerning this clone: The sample carries other DNA sequences with the same CDR3. The rearrangement uses TRBV5-5 and TRBJ1-5; D may be TRBD1 (6 bases). Germline V gene lookup returns CDR1 SGHKS and CDR2 YYEKEE (reference sequence). Trimming removed 0 bases at V and 5 bases at J, with 9 bases between. The CDR3 totals 14 residues. This CDR3 is CASSLGPGDQPQHF. The DNA of the CDR3 is TGTGCCAGCAGCTTGGGGCCAGGGGATCAGCCCCAGCATTTT.

The chain is built from TRBV5-6 and TRBJ2-7; D unresolved. CDR1 and CDR2 (germline): SGHDT, YYEEEE. V dropped 0 bases and J dropped 2 bases, with 9 bases sitting between them. The CDR3 runs 14 residues. For the CDR3, the DNA is TGTGCCAGCAGCTTGGGGGCTACCGCCTACGAGCAGTACTTC. Translation: CASSLGATAYEQYF.

As regards this clone: Other nucleotide sequences from this sample produce the same CDR3. The CDR3 bases are TGTGCCAGCAGCCCTCGGGGGAGCACTGAAGCTTTCTTT. This codes for CASSPRGSTEAFF. The rearrangement links TRBV7-9 to TRBJ1-1; possible D gene TRBD1, 5 bases. The CDR3 contains 13 residues. Germline values: CDR1 SEHNR, CDR2 FQNEAQ (reference sequence). Deletions cut 5 bases from V and 4 bases from J, with 11 bases between.